The T cell receptor (beta chain) under discussion was sequenced for a study of untreated major depressive disorder (dated by TCRdb to the late 2010s). At the level of the whole study: In this cross-sectional case-control comparison, antidepressant-free major depressive disorder patients and individually matched non-depressed controls were compared on T cell phenotype and TCR repertoire. Sequencing followed up flow-cytometry Vbeta 5.1, Vbeta 11 and Vbeta 22 usage differences observed in the whole cohort.

V lost 3 bases and J lost 4 bases, and the count of bases not matched to a germline gene is 8. For CDR1 and CDR2, the germline V gene lists MGHDK and SYGVNS. The CDR3 covers 16 residues, taking in both the cysteine and the phenylalanine. The DNA shown is the 48-base CDR3, in frame from base 1. A note on this clone: No cognate antigen has been identified for it. The record has no base qualities; no much larger clone is one base away.

The paper's findings and limits, for the study overall: In the sequencing data, TRBV25-01 and TRBV02-01 usage matched the flow-cytometry pattern but was not statistically significant. For the sequencing comparisons, planned one-tailed tests were run on just three Vbeta families that had been chosen in advance. Higher TRBV05-01 (Vbeta 5.1) usage among CD4+ T cells of depressed patients compared with controls was confirmed by sequencing, with p = 0.040 in a one-tailed test. Because of strict matching and exclusion criteria, the study sample was comparatively small, which limits how generalizable the findings are. In every sequenced subject, the top five TRBV05-01 clones were all identified as private clones.

The Qiagen DNeasy Blood and Tissue Kit was used to extract total genomic DNA from the purified CD4+ T cells. Amplification and sequencing of the TCRbeta CDR3 region, as defined according to IMGT, were carried out with immunoSEQ immunosequencing protocols. The original methods were these. The immunoSEQ service preprocessed the raw sequence data to correct PCR and sequencing errors. After being loaded into the immunoSEQ Analyzer, the data underwent further analysis with VDJtools v1.0.7. The paired Wilcoxon signed-rank test was used to test differences between patients and controls. TCRdb took this table from immuneACCESS and kept in-frame rearrangements with V and J called. Such tables lack part of the clones; where checked against another copy, unresolved V genes explain under half of the gap, and the rest is unexplained. V and J calls and clone size are copied from that table; D and trimming were computed from the DNA. The table for this sample lists 10,000 to 15,000 clones; 80% to 95% of them were counted only once. About 0.8% of the sample is in the top ten clones.

Each depressed patient was matched pairwise with a non-depressed control on sex, age, current smoking status and body mass index. All participants were of European descent. Patients had a DSM-IV diagnosis of major depressive disorder with a Hamilton Rating Scale for Depression score of at least 18. No psychiatric medication, including antidepressants, had been taken by patients for at least 8 weeks before enrollment. Among patients, depression severity was moderate to severe. Major medical conditions, Axis I/II comorbidities, regular medication or illicit drug use, and drinking over 100 g alcohol a week were all grounds for excluding any participant. Roughly 30 ml of peripheral blood was collected from each participant into EDTA tubes. Using the BD IMag Human CD4 T Lymphocyte Enrichment Set, CD4+ T cells were purified from thawed PBMCs via magnetic negative selection. A purity of roughly 96% was typically achieved with the CD4+ enrichment method, as confirmed by flow cytometry. A subgroup of roughly five case-control pairs, chosen blind to chemokine receptor expression and flow-cytometric repertoire skewing results, underwent TCRbeta sequencing. All blood samples were collected in the morning at 8:00 a.m., and PBMCs were isolated by Ficoll-Hypaque gradient centrifugation. Until being assayed, PBMCs were kept in liquid nitrogen after cryopreservation by gradual cooling to -80 degrees C.

Material: CD4+ T cells from PBMCs. The TCR sequence derives from a man between 25 and 39 years old with major depressive disorder. The rearranged segments are TRBV25-1 and TRBJ2-1; 8 central nucleotides agree with TRBD1. The CDR3 loop reads CASSDPRTGSYNEQFF. The nucleotide sequence reads as follows: TGTGCCAGCAGTGACCCAAGGACAGGGAGTTACAATGAGCAGTTCTTC.